This T cell receptor (beta chain) was retrieved from a study of T cell repertoires in cytomegalovirus infection. Concerning this clonotype itself: Its specificity is not known.

A single record per CDR3 protein comes from TCRdb applying MiXCR to the reads. The data contain about 900,000 distinct CDR3 sequences, around 31% of them singletons. V lost 3 bases, J lost 4 bases, and 18 bases lay in between. Germline CDR1 and CDR2: SGHVT and SQSDAQ. The CDR3 loop spans 16 amino acids. Sequences were derived from cultured CD8+ T cells from PBMCs, sampled from culture after CMV antigen stimulation. This receptor was identified in a human donor in good health (CMV status not recorded). Some clones in this sample may be carry-over from other donors' samples. V gene TRBV7-4 combines with J gene TRBJ1-2; D might be TRBD1 (5 bases). In nucleotides, the CDR3 is TGTGCCAGCAGCTTCGTCCCAACGGAGGGACTCTATGGCTACACCTTC. Translation gives CASSFVPTEGLYGYTF. Complete variable domain (other parts from reference TRBV7-4 and TRBJ1-2): GAGVSQSPRYKVAKRGRDVALRCDSISGHVTLYWYRQTLGQGSEVLTYSQSDAQRDKSGRPSGRFSAERPERSVSTLKIQRTEQGDSAVYLCASSFVPTEGLYGYTFGSGTRLTVV.